This TCR beta chain was identified during a study of metastatic and nonmetastatic thyroid tumors. The wider study: Patients with malignant and benign thyroid disease provided blood and tumor or nodule tissue, whose repertoires were compared. Study-level results: In blood and tumor, TCR beta diversity was reportedly significantly higher in malignant thyroid tumors than in benign nodules.

Original methodology: It was from CDR3 differences across clinicopathological groups that a distant-metastasis classifier for papillary thyroid cancer was built. TCRdb reprocessed the PCR reads using MiXCR. What appears here as the V and J calls and clone size reflects TCRdb's work, not the paper's. Of around 45,000 clones in the sample, 15% to 20% are singletons; the top ten hold about 20%. This clone occurred a few times. No antigen is known for it. Germline V gene data show CDR1 as MNHEY and CDR2 as SVGEGT. V lost 6 bases, J lost 5 bases, and 10 bases lay in between. The CDR3 has 12 amino acids. Before thyroid surgery, none of the patients had received any treatment.

This receptor was identified in a female donor with papillary thyroid cancer or a benign thyroid nodule (not recorded which). Some clones in this sample may be carry-over from other donors' samples. The rearrangement joins TRBV6-2 or TRBV6-3 to TRBJ1-2; D is unclear. Sequencing used blood. CDR3 coding DNA: TGTGCCAGCAGCGTGGACTTATATGGCTACACCTTC. It encodes CASSVDLYGYTF.